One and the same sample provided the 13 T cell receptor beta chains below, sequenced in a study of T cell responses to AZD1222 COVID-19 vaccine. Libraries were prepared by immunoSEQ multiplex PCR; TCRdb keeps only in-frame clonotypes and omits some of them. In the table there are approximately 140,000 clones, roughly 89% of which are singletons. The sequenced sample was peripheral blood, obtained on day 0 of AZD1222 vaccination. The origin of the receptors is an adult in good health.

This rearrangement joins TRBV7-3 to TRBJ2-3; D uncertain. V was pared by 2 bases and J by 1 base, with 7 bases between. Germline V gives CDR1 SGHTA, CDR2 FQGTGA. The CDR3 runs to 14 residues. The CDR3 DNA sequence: TGTGCCAGCAGCTTATGGCAGGGCACAGATACGCAGTATTTT. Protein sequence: CASSLWQGTDTQYF. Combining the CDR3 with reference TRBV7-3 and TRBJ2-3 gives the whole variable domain GAGVSQTPSNKVTEKGKYVELRCDPISGHTALYWYRQSLGQGPEFLIYFQGTGAADDSGLPNDRFFAVRPEGSVSTLKIQRTERGDSAVYLCASSLWQGTDTQYFGPGTRLTVL.

CDR3 protein: CAWSVVTQNGYTF. The CDR3 DNA reads TGTGCCTGGAGTGTAGTTACACAGAATGGCTACACCTTC. J is TRBJ1-2 and V is TRBV30, with D unclear. The CDR3 length is 13 residues. Germline V gives CDR1 GTSNPN, CDR2 SVGIG (reference sequence). Trimming stripped 0 bases from V and 6 bases from J, with 11 bases between.

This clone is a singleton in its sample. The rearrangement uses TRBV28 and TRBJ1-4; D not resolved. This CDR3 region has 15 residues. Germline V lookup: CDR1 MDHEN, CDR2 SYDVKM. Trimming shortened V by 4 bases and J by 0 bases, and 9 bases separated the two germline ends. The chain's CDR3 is CASSYSATTNEKLFF. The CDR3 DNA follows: TGTGCCAGCAGTTATAGTGCGACAACTAATGAAAAACTGTTTTTT. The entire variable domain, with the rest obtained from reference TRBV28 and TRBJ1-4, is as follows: DVKVTQSSRYLVKRTGEKVFLECVQDMDHENMFWYRQDPGLGLRLIYFSYDVKMKEKGDIPEGYSVSREKKERFSLILESASTNQTSMYLCASSYSATTNEKLFFGSGTQLSVL.

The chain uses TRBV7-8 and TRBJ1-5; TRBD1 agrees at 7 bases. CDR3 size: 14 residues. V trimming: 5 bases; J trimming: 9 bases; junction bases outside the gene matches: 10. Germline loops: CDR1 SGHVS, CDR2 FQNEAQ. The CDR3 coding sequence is TGTGCCAGCAGCATAGACAGGGCCTTCCGGCCCCAGCATTTT. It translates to CASSIDRAFRPQHF.

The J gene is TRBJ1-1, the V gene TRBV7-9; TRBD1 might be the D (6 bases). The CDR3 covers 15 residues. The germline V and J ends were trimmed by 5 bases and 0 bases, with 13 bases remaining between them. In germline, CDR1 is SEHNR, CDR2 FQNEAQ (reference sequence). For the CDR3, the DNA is TGTGCCAGCAGCGGCCTAGGGGGAATGAACACTGAAGCTTTCTTT. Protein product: CASSGLGGMNTEAFF.

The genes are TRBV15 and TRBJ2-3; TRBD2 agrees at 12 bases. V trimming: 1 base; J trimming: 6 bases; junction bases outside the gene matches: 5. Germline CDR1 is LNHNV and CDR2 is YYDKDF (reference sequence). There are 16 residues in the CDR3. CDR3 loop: CATSRASGRASDTQYF. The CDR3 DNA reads TGTGCCACCAGCAGAGCTAGCGGGAGGGCGTCGGATACGCAGTATTTT.

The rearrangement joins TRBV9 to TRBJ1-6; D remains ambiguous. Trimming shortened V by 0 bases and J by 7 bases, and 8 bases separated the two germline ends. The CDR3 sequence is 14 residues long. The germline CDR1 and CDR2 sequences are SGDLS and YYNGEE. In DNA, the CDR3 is TGTGCCAGCAGCGTAGGAGGAGGAAATTCACCCCTCCACTTT. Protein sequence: CASSVGGGNSPLHF.

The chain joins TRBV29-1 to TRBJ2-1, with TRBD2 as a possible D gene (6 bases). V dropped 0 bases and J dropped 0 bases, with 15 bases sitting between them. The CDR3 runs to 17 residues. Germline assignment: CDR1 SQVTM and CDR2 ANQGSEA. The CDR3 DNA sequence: TGCAGCGTTGAAGAGGGACTCCTGGGGAGCTCCTACAATGAGCAGTTCTTC. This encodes CSVEEGLLGSSYNEQFF.

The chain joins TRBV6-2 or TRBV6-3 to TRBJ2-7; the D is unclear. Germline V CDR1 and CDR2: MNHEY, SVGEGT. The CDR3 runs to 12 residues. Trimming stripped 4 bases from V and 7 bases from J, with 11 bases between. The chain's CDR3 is CASSFLGWEQYF. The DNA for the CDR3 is TGTGCCAGCAGTTTCTTAGGGTGGGAGCAGTACTTC.

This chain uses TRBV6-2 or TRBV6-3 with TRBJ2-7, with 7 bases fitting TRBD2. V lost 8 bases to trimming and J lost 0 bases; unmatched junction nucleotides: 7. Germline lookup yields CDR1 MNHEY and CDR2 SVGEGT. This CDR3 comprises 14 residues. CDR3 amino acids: CASGLLASSYEQYF. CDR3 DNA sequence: TGTGCCAGCGGCCTACTAGCGTCCTCCTACGAGCAGTACTTC.

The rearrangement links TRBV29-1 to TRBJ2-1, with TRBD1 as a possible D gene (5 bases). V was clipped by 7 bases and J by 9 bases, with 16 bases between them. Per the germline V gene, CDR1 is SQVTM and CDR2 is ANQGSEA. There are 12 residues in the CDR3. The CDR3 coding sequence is TGCAGCGGAAAAAAAGGGGTCAGTGAGCAGTTCTTC. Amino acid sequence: CSGKKGVSEQFF.

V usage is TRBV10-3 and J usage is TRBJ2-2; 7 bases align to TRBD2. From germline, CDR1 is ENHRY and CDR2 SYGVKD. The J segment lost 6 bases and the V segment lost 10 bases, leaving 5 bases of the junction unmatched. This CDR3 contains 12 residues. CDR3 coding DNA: TGTGCCACCTGGGGGGGTGCCGGGGAGCTGTTTTTT. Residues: CATWGGAGELFF.

CDR3 coding DNA: TGTGCCAGCAGGCGGCAGGGCCACGAGCAGTACTTC. Its translation is CASRRQGHEQYF. The chain has TRBV2 and TRBJ2-7; the D gene is possibly TRBD1 (5 bases). Trimming removed 6 bases at V and 5 bases at J, with 11 bases between. CDR1 is SNHLY, CDR2 FYNNEI, per germline. This CDR3 contains 12 residues.